A selection of T cell receptor beta chains follows, all from one sample in a study of T-cell reconstitution after alpha-beta-depleted transplantation in children. A single record per CDR3 protein comes from TCRdb applying MiXCR to the PCR reads. This table holds about 210,000 distinct CDR3 sequences, roughly a sixth found once. The source was PBMCs, mostly from graft donor cells, collected 360 days after TCRalphabeta/CD19-depleted stem cell transplant. The receptors shown here come from a male patient under 10 years old who had a stem cell transplant for acute lymphoblastic leukemia, so the T cells may come from the graft donor. Each CDR3 is given with its conserved first and last residue. D genes are given only for firm matches. Expanded clones are given a class, and other clones once, few, many or no size at all.

v_gene	j_gene	abundance	d_gene	CDR3nt	CDR3aa
TRBV20-1	TRBJ2-3	few	TRBD2	TGCAGTGCCACAGTTCTAGCGGGGGGGACAGATACGCAGTATTTT	CSATVLAGGTDTQYF
TRBV20-1	TRBJ1-6	.	.	TGCAGTGCTAGTGGGAATGGGGTCCCGAATTCACCCCTCCACTTT	CSASGNGVPNSPLHF
TRBV7-8	TRBJ1-1	many	.	TGTGCCAGCAGCCCCGTCGGGGGGAACACTGAAGCTTTCTTT	CASSPVGGNTEAFF
TRBV20-1	TRBJ2-7	.	.	TGCAGACCCGGGAACCGGAACGGCTACGAGCAGTACTTC	CRPGNRNGYEQYF
TRBV5-1	TRBJ1-1	few	.	TGCGCCAGCAGCTTCAACAGGGAATTGAACACTGAAGCTTTCTTT	CASSFNRELNTEAFF
TRBV7-6	TRBJ2-7	.	.	TGTGTCAGCAGCTCGACCTGGGGGAGATGGTACGAGCAGTACTTC	CVSSSTWGRWYEQYF
TRBV10-3	TRBJ2-5	.	TRBD2	TGTGCCATCTCGGGACTAGCGGGAGAAGAGACCCAGTACTTC	CAISGLAGEETQYF
TRBV29-1	TRBJ2-3	.	TRBD2	TGCAGCGTTGAAGATCAGGATAAGCGGGGGGTCTTCGATACGCAGTATTTT	CSVEDQDKRGVFDTQYF
TRBV10-3	TRBJ1-1	many	.	TGTGCCATCAGAAGGGGGGAGAACACTGAAGCTTTCTTT	CAIRRGENTEAFF
TRBV7-3	TRBJ2-2	few	TRBD2	TGTGCCAGCAGTTTGGTCCCGGGACTAGCGGTGAACACCGGGGAGCTGTTTTTT	CASSLVPGLAVNTGELFF
TRBV11-2	TRBJ2-3	.	TRBD2	TGTGCCAGCAGCACAACTAGCGGGAGGGCCAACACAGATACGCAGTATTTT	CASSTTSGRANTDTQYF
TRBV12-3/TRBV12-4	TRBJ2-1	few	TRBD2	TGTGCCAGCAGATCCCCTAGCGGGAGGTTCTACAATGAGCAGTTCTTC	CASRSPSGRFYNEQFF
TRBV7-2	TRBJ2-1	few	.	TGTGCCAGCAGACTGGCTGGCTGGGGGGACAACTACAATGAGCAGTTCTTC	CASRLAGWGDNYNEQFF
TRBV11-3	TRBJ2-1	.	TRBD1	TGTGCCAGCAGCTTAGAAGGGACAGCTCCATCAGGTGAGCAGTTCTTC	CASSLEGTAPSGEQFF
TRBV12-3/TRBV12-4	TRBJ2-1	few	.	TGTGCCAGCAGTTTGGTTGGCGAGGGAGACGAGAGTGAGCAGTTCTTC	CASSLVGEGDESEQFF
TRBV5-5	TRBJ2-7	few	.	TGTGCCAGCAGCTCCACGGGGTGGGAGCAGTACTTC	CASSSTGWEQYF
TRBV5-6	TRBJ2-1	few	.	TGTGCCAGCAGCCAGGCCGGGACCGCCTACAATGAGCAGTTCTTC	CASSQAGTAYNEQFF
TRBV29-1	TRBJ1-2	few	.	TGCAGCGTTGACCCGAGGGGTATCGGCTACACCTTC	CSVDPRGIGYTF
TRBV7-2	TRBJ2-7	.	.	TGTGCCAGCAGCTTAGGGGACTCAGCCTACGAGCAGTACTTC	CASSLGDSAYEQYF
TRBV11-2	TRBJ2-7	.	TRBD2	TGTGCCAGCAGACGACTAGCGGGGGGACCTACGTGGGAGCAGTACTTC	CASRRLAGGPTWEQYF
TRBV4-2	TRBJ2-7	few	.	TGTGCCAGCAGCCAAGTAGGAGGGGCACTCTACGAGCAGTACTTC	CASSQVGGALYEQYF
TRBV20-1	TRBJ2-1	.	TRBD2	TGCAGTGCTAGGAGGGAAGCGGGAGGGTATAATGAGCAGTTCTTC	CSARREAGGYNEQFF
TRBV6-1	TRBJ2-4	few	TRBD1	TGTGCCAGCAGTGAAGCAGGCAGGGGGCGAGACATTCAGTACTTC	CASSEAGRGRDIQYF
TRBV5-1	TRBJ2-2	many	.	TGCGCCAGCAGCCCCGGCGGAAGGCGGGAGCTGTTTTTT	CASSPGGRRELFF
TRBV11-2	TRBJ2-7	.	.	TGTGCCAGCAGTAACAAGACTGACCCCTACGAGCAGTACTTC	CASSNKTDPYEQYF
TRBV6-1	TRBJ1-5	.	.	TGTGCCAGCAGTGTCTCGGGCAATCAGCCCCAGCATTTT	CASSVSGNQPQHF
TRBV7-8	TRBJ2-1	many	TRBD2	TGTGCCAGCAGCTTCTGGGTCCTAGCGGGACTTTACAATGAGCAGTTCTTC	CASSFWVLAGLYNEQFF